This T cell receptor beta chain is from a study of shared clonotypes between healthy human individuals. This clone was counted a single time. As yet, its antigen is unknown. This CDR3 is also generated by other DNA sequences in the sample. Deep was the level used in running the assay. Original data processing: Filtering was not the same, since immunoSEQ gave junction-only sequences without quality scores. This table comes from immunoSEQ multiplex PCR, and its TCRdb copy is limited to in-frame clones, with some not included. V and J calls plus clone size are reproduced from that table; the DNA served to infer D and trimming. This sample has 2 million to 2.5 million clones, with less than 95% found just once. Study-level results: Generation probabilities of non-shared clonotypes were lower (relative to those shared by all four donors).

Only CD45RO-negative cells positively selected for CCR7 counted as naive CD8 cells, so terminally differentiated effector memory CD45RA+ cells were excluded. This CDR3 contains 15 residues. V lost 4 bases, J lost 0 bases, and 3 bases stayed unmatched. Germline lookup yields CDR1 SNHLY and CDR2 FYNNEI. The sequence was collected from a man younger than 35 in good health. Source material: naive CD8+ T cells sorted from blood. The chain is built from TRBV2 and TRBJ2-7; 10 positions match TRBD2. CDR3 protein: CASSGLAGVSYEQYF. Written as DNA, the CDR3 is TGTGCCAGCAGTGGTCTAGCGGGGGTCTCCTACGAGCAGTACTTC.